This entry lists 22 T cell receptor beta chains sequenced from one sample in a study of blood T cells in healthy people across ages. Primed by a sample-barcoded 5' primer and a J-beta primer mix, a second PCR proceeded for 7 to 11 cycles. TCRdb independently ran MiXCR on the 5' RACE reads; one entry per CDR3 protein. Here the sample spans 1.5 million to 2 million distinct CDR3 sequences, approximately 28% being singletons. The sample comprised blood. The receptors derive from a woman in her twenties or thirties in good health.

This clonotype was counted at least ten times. The CDR3 bases are TGTGCCAGCAGGTCTGGCGCCGGGACAGGGAGATATGGCTACACCTTC. It yields the protein CASRSGAGTGRYGYTF. The V call is TRBV12-3 or TRBV12-4, the J call TRBJ1-2; 9 bases agree with TRBD1. The CDR3 is 16 amino acids. With 6 bases clipped from V and 5 bases from J, the junction kept 13 bases outside the gene matches.

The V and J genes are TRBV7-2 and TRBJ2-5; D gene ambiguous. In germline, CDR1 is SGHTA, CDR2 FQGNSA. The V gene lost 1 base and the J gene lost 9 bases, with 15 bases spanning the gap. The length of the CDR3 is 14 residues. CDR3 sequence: CASSLDRVRGAQYF. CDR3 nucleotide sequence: TGTGCCAGCAGCTTAGATCGGGTCCGAGGTGCCCAGTACTTC.

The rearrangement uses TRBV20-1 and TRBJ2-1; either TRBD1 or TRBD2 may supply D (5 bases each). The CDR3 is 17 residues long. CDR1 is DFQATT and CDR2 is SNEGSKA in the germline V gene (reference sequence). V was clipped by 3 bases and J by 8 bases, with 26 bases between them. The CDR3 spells CSASVPGPLVSDDEQFF. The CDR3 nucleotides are TGCAGTGCTAGTGTACCGGGACCCCTTGTATCCGACGATGAGCAGTTCTTC.

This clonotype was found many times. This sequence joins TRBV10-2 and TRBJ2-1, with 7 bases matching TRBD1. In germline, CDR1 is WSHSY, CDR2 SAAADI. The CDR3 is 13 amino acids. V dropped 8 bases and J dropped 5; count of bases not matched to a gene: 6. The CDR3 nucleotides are TGCGCCAGCTCGGGGACAGCGGACAATGAGCAGTTCTTC. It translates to CASSGTADNEQFF.

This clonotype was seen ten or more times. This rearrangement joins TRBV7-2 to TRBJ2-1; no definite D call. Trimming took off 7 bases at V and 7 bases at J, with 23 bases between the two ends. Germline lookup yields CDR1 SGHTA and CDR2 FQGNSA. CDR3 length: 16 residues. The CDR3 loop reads CASTISGTPRRNEQFF. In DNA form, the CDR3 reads TGTGCCAGCACCATCTCTGGCACCCCCCGTCGGAATGAGCAGTTCTTC.

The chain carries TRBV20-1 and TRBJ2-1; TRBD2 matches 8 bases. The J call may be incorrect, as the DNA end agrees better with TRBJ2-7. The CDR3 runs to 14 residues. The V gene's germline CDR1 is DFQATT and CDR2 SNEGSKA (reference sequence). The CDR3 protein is CSARKRGIYNEQYF. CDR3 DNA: TGCAGTGCTCGGAAGCGGGGGATCTACAATGAGCAGTACTTC.

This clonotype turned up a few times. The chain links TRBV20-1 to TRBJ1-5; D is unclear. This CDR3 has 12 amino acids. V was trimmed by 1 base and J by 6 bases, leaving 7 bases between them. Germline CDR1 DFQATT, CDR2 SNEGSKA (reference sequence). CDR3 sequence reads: CSARGSGQPQHF. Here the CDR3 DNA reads TGCAGTGCTAGAGGGAGCGGTCAGCCCCAGCATTTT.

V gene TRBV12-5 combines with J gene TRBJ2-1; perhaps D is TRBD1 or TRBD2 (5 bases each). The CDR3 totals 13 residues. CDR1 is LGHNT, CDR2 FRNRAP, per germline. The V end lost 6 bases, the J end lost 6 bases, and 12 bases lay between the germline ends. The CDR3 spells CASGPSGPNEQFF. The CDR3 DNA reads TGTGCTAGTGGACCCTCGGGGCCCAATGAGCAGTTCTTC.

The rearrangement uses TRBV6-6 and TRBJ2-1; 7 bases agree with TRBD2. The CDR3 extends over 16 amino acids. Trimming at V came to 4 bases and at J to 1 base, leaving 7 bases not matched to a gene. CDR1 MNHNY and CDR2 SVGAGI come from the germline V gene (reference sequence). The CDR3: CASSSRGSGSYNEQFF. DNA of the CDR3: TGTGCCAGCAGTTCCCGGGGTAGCGGGTCCTACAATGAGCAGTTCTTC.

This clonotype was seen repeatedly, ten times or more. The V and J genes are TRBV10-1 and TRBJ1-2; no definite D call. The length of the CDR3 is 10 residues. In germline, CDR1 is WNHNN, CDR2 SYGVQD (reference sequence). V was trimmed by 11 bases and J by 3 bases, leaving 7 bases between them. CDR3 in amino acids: CAGADYGYTF. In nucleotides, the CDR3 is TGCGCCGGTGCAGACTATGGCTACACCTTC.

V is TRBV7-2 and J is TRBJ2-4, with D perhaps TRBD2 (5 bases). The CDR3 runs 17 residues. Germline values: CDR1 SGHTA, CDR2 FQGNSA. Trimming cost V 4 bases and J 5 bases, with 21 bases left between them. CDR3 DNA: TGTGCCAGCAGCTCCACCTCCGGGAAGAAAAAGCAAAACATTCAGTACTTC. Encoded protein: CASSSTSGKKKQNIQYF.

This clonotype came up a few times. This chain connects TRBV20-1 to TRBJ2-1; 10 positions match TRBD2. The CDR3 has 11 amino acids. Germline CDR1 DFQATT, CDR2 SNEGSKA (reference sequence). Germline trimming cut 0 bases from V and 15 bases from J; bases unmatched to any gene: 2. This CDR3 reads CSAREPSGRFF. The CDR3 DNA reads TGCAGTGCTAGAGAGCCTAGCGGGAGGTTCTTC.

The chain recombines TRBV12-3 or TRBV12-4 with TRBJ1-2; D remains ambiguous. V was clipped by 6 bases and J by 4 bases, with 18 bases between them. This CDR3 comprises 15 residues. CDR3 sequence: CASSVGLGISYGYTF. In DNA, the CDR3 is TGTGCCAGCAGCGTTGGTCTCGGTATTAGCTATGGCTACACCTTC.

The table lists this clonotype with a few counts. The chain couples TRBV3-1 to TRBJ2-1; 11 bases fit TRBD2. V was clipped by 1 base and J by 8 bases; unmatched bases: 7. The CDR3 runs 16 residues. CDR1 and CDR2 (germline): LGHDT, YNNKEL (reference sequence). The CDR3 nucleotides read TGTGCCAGCAGCCAAGTATTAGCGGGGGGGCCGGATGAGCAGTTCTTC. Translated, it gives CASSQVLAGGPDEQFF.

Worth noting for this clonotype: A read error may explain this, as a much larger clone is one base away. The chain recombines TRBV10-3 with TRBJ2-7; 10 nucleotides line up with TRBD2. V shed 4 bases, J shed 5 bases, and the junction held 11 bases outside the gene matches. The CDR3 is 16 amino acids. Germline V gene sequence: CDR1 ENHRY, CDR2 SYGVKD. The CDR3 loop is CAISGTVAGGAHEQYF. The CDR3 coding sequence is TGTGCCATCAGTGGTACGGTAGCGGGAGGCGCCCACGAGCAGTACTTC.

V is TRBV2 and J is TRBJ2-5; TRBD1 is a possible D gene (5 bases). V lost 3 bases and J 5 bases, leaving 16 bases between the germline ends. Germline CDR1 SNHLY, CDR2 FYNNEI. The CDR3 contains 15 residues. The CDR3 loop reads CASSEGYSPGETQYF. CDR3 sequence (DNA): TGTGCCAGCAGTGAGGGCTACTCCCCAGGGGAGACCCAGTACTTC.

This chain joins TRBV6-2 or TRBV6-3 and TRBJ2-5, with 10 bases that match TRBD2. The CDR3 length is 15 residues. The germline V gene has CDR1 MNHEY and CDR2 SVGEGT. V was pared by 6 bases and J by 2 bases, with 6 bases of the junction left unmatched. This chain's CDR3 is CASRIAGGRQETQYF. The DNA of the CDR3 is TGTGCCAGCAGGATAGCGGGAGGCCGTCAAGAGACCCAGTACTTC.

Here the CDR3 DNA reads TGTGCCAGTAGCAAACTAAGACTAGGGGACAATGAGCAGTTCTTC. Its translation: CASSKLRLGDNEQFF. The chain joins TRBV19 to TRBJ2-1; perhaps TRBD2 as D (6 bases). The CDR3 sequence is 15 residues long. Germline V gene lookup returns CDR1 LNHDA and CDR2 SQIVND (reference sequence). V was cut by 6 bases and J by 5 bases, with 17 bases left in between.

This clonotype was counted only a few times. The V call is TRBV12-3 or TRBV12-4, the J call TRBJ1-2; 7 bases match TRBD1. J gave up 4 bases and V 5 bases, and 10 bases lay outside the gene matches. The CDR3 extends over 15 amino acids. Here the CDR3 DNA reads TGTGCCAGCAGTCGCTTTTCGGGACAGTTCTATGGCTACACCTTC. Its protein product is CASSRFSGQFYGYTF.

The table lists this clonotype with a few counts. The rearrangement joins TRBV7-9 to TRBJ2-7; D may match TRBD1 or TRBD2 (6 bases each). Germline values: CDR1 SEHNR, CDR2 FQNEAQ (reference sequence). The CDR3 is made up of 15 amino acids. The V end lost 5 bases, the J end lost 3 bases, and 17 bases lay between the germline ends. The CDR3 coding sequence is TGTGCCAGCAGCCCCCCCAGGGGACTGCGCTACGAGCAGTACTTC. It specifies CASSPPRGLRYEQYF.

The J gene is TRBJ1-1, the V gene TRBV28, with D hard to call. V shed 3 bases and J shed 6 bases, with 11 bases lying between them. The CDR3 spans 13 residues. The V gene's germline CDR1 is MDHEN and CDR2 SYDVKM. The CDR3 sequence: CASSFGRGSEAFF. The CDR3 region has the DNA TGTGCCAGCAGTTTCGGTCGAGGGTCTGAAGCTTTCTTT.

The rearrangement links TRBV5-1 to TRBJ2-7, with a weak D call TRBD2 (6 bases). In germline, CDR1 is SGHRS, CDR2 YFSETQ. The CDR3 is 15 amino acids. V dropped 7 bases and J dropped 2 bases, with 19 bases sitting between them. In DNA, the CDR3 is TGCGCCAGCGGACTTTCCAGTGGGGGGACCTACGAGCAGTACTTC. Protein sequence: CASGLSSGGTYEQYF.